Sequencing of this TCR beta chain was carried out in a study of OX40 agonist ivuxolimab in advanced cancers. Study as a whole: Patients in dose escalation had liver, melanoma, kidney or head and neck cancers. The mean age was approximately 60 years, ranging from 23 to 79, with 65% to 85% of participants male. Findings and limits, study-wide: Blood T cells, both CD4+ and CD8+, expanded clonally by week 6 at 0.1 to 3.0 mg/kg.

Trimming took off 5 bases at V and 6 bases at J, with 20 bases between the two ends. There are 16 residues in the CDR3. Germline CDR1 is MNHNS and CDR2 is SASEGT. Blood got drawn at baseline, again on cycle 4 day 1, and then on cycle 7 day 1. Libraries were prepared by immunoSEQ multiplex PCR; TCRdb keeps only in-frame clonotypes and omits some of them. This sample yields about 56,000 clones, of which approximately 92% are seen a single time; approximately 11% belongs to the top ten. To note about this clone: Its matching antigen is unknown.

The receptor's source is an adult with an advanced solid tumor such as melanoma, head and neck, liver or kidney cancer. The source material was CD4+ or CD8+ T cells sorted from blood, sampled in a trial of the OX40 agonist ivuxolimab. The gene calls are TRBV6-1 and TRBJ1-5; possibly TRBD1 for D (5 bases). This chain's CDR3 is CASSQGTPMVGQPQHF. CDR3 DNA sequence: TGTGCCAGCAGTCAAGGGACCCCAATGGTGGGTCAGCCCCAGCATTTT.